These 22 T cell receptor beta chains were all obtained from the same sample, sequenced in a study of blood T cell repertoires in COVID-19. Using immunoSEQ multiplex PCR, the repertoire was profiled, and TCRdb retains in-frame clones only, with some absent. This table holds 300,000 to 450,000 clones, 70% to 90% found once. Sequencing input: peripheral blood. The receptors come from a woman in her 30s with COVID-19, enrolled during active disease.

V usage is TRBV5-4 and J usage is TRBJ1-6; D unresolved. The V end was cut by 1 base, the J end by 0 bases, with 5 bases between. From germline, CDR1 is SGHNT and CDR2 YYREEE (reference sequence). CDR3 size: 15 residues. CDR3: CASSLTGSYNSPLHF. The CDR3 DNA follows: TGTGCCAGCAGCTTGACCGGCTCCTATAATTCACCCCTCCACTTT.

The CDR3 region is CASSPSGYSYEQYF. In DNA form, the CDR3 reads TGCGCCAGCAGCCCATCAGGGTACTCCTACGAGCAGTACTTC. The chain uses TRBV5-1 and TRBJ2-7; TRBD1 is a possible D gene (5 bases). The CDR3 consists of 14 residues. Germline-derived CDR1 and CDR2 are SGHRS and YFSETQ. V was clipped by 4 bases and J by 0 bases, with 11 bases between them.

The rearrangement links TRBV10-1 to TRBJ2-1; D uncertain. V dropped 2 bases and J dropped 5 bases, with 4 bases sitting between them. The CDR3 covers 12 residues. Germline V gene sequence: CDR1 WNHNN, CDR2 SYGVQD (reference sequence). The CDR3 DNA follows: TGCGCCAGCAGTGAGGGAGACAATGAGCAGTTCTTC. It encodes CASSEGDNEQFF.

The J gene is TRBJ2-3, the V gene TRBV2; weak D call: TRBD2 (5 bases). This CDR3 is built from 14 residues. The V end lost 5 bases, the J end lost 0 bases, and 9 bases lay between the germline ends. Germline lookup yields CDR1 SNHLY and CDR2 FYNNEI. CDR3 sequence reads: CASSRLSSTDTQYF. CDR3 in DNA: TGTGCCAGCAGTCGACTATCTAGCACAGATACGCAGTATTTT.

The chain employs TRBV21-1 and TRBJ2-5; the D call of TRBD1 is as the table states it, not checked on the DNA. TRBV21-1 is annotated as a pseudogene. The CDR3 runs 18 residues. The CDR3: CASSKRTSGQGGLETQYF. CDR3 nucleotides: TGTGCCAGCAGCAAAAGGACCTCAGGACAGGGAGGGTTGGAGACCCAGTACTTC.

This clone was counted once. V and J are TRBV10-1 and TRBJ2-1; 10 nucleotides line up with TRBD2. This CDR3 spans 15 amino acids. Trimming removed 6 bases from V and 9 bases from J; junction bases left unmatched: 11. Germline V CDR1 and CDR2: WNHNN, SYGVQD (reference sequence). The CDR3 nucleotides read TGCGCCAGCAGCCTTAAAGCGGGAGGGCCCGGTGAGCAGTTCTTC. Protein product: CASSLKAGGPGEQFF.

DNA of the CDR3: TGCGCCAGCAGCTTTAGGCCGGGAGGCTCCTACAATGAGCAGTTCTTC. The encoded protein is CASSFRPGGSYNEQFF. V and J are TRBV5-1 and TRBJ2-1; 7 nucleotides line up with TRBD2. V lost 2 bases, J lost 0 bases, and 5 bases stayed unmatched. In germline, CDR1 is SGHRS, CDR2 YFSETQ. The CDR3 has 16 residues.

With regard to this clone: Other nucleotide sequences in the sample specify the same CDR3. J is TRBJ2-2 and V is TRBV7-3, with unresolved D. This CDR3 is built from 15 residues. Germline CDR1 and CDR2: SGHTA and FQGTGA. The V and J ends lost 2 bases and 0 bases respectively, with 7 bases between them. This CDR3 reads CASSLEHANTGELFF. The CDR3 nucleotides read TGTGCCAGCAGCTTAGAGCACGCGAACACCGGGGAGCTGTTTTTT. Supplemented by reference TRBV7-3 and TRBJ2-2, the full variable domain reads GAGVSQTPSNKVTEKGKYVELRCDPISGHTALYWYRQSLGQGPEFLIYFQGTGAADDSGLPNDRFFAVRPEGSVSTLKIQRTERGDSAVYLCASSLEHANTGELFFGEGSRLTVL.

J is TRBJ2-3 and V is TRBV5-1; no clear D gene. Per the germline V gene, CDR1 is SGHRS and CDR2 is YFSETQ. The CDR3 consists of 15 residues. The V and J ends lost 3 bases and 2 bases respectively, with 13 bases between them. The CDR3 nucleotides read TGCGCCAGCAGCTCCCTTGGCGGTGACACAGATACGCAGTATTTT. Translated, it gives CASSSLGGDTDTQYF. Full variable domain (remainder filled in from reference TRBV5-1 and TRBJ2-3): KAGVTQTPRYLIKTRGQQVTLSCSPISGHRSVSWYQQTPGQGLQFLFEYFSETQRNKGNFPGRFSGRQFSNSRSEMNVSTLELGDSALYLCASSSLGGDTDTQYFGPGTRLTVL.

CDR3 coding DNA: TGCAGCGTTGAATCTGGAGCGGGAGGGCGGATGGAGACCCAGTACTTC. Translated, it gives CSVESGAGGRMETQYF. The rearrangement joins TRBV29-1 to TRBJ2-5; 10 positions match TRBD2. Trimming removed 2 bases from V and 5 bases from J; junction bases left unmatched: 11. The CDR3 is made up of 16 amino acids. Germline CDR1 and CDR2: SQVTM and ANQGSEA.

The chain is built from TRBV2 and TRBJ2-5; 10 bases map to TRBD1. Trimming cost V 5 bases and J 6 bases; bases outside gene matches: 6. CDR1 and CDR2 from the germline V gene are SNHLY and FYNNEI. The CDR3 consists of 14 residues. CDR3 DNA sequence: TGTGCCAGCAGTAGGGACAGGGGCCGGCAGACCCAGTACTTC. Encoded protein: CASSRDRGRQTQYF.

J is TRBJ1-5 and V is TRBV19, with 9 bases lining up with TRBD1. The germline V gene encodes CDR1 LNHDA and CDR2 SQIVND (reference sequence). J lost 3 bases, V lost 4 bases, and 7 bases had no gene match. The CDR3 runs 16 residues. The DNA for the CDR3 is TGTGCCAGTAGTAATACAGGGGGCTACAACAATCAGCCCCAGCATTTT. This encodes CASSNTGGYNNQPQHF.

The chain joins TRBV9 to TRBJ2-3, with D tentatively TRBD2 (5 bases). There are 14 residues in the CDR3. CDR1 is SGDLS and CDR2 is YYNGEE in the germline V gene. The germline V and J ends were trimmed by 4 bases and 2 bases, with 11 bases remaining between them. CDR3 coding DNA: TGTGCCAGCAGCCCAATCGGGGACACAGATACGCAGTATTTT. Its translation is CASSPIGDTDTQYF.

The chain employs TRBV5-1 and TRBJ2-2, with TRBD1 matching over 8 bases. Per the germline V gene, CDR1 is SGHRS and CDR2 is YFSETQ. J was trimmed by 4 bases and V by 4 bases; bases with no gene match: 3. The CDR3 length is 14 residues. CDR3 amino acids: CASSKGQVTGELFF. The CDR3 nucleotides read TGCGCCAGCAGCAAGGGACAGGTCACCGGGGAGCTGTTTTTT.

The DNA for the CDR3 is TGTGCCATAAGACAGGGGGCGAACACTGAAGCTTTCTTT. Translation: CAIRQGANTEAFF. The chain uses TRBV10-3 and TRBJ1-1, with 10 positions matching TRBD1. V gave up 9 bases and J gave up 1 base; unmatched junction bases: 2. Germline assignment: CDR1 ENHRY and CDR2 SYGVKD. The CDR3 spans 13 residues.

J is TRBJ2-2 and V is TRBV24-1; D ambiguous. V was cut by 5 bases and J by 8 bases, with 8 bases left in between. The CDR3 is made up of 12 amino acids. Per germline, CDR1 KGHDR and CDR2 SFDVKD. The CDR3 spells CATSGVEGELFF. CDR3 nucleotides: TGTGCCACCAGTGGAGTTGAGGGGGAGCTGTTTTTT.

The rearrangement links TRBV28 to TRBJ1-2, with D tentatively TRBD1 (5 bases). The germline V gene encodes CDR1 MDHEN and CDR2 SYDVKM. The CDR3 spans 13 residues. The V and J ends lost 6 bases and 7 bases respectively, with 15 bases between them. CDR3 DNA sequence: TGTGCCAGCAGCCTCAGGGATGGCCGTGGCTACACCTTC. Its protein is CASSLRDGRGYTF.

The chain joins TRBV11-2 to TRBJ2-7; TRBD1 aligns across 9 bases. Trimming cost V 3 bases and J 1 base; bases outside gene matches: 7. CDR1 is SGHAT and CDR2 is FQNNGV in the germline V gene. This CDR3 has 16 amino acids. This chain's CDR3 is CASSFPPGTGSYEQYF. In DNA, the CDR3 is TGTGCCAGCAGCTTCCCTCCCGGGACAGGGTCCTACGAGCAGTACTTC. Using reference TRBV11-2 and TRBJ2-7 for the parts outside the CDR3, the full variable domain is EAGVAQSPRYKIIEKRQSVAFWCNPISGHATLYWYQQILGQGPKLLIQFQNNGVVDDSQLPKDRFSAERLKGVDSTLKIQPAKLEDSAVYLCASSFPPGTGSYEQYFGPGTRLTVT.

There are many counts of this clone. V and J are TRBV4-1 and TRBJ1-5; D gene ambiguous. The CDR3 spans 15 residues. CDR1 and CDR2 from the germline V gene are MGHRA and YSYEKL. V gave up 1 base and J gave up 0 bases, with 7 bases separating them. CDR3 nucleotide sequence: TGCGCCAGCAGCCAAGTCGTACATAGCAATCAGCCCCAGCATTTT. Its protein product is CASSQVVHSNQPQHF.

This chain uses TRBV11-2 with TRBJ2-7, with 11 positions matching TRBD2. The germline V gene has CDR1 SGHAT and CDR2 FQNNGV. With V trimmed by 5 bases and J by 1 base, 10 bases remained unmatched. The CDR3 contains 17 residues. The CDR3 region has the DNA TGTGCCAGCAGCCCAAACAGACTAGCGGGAATGTCCTACGAGCAGTACTTC. Translation gives CASSPNRLAGMSYEQYF.

The V call is TRBV30, the J call TRBJ1-1, with 8 bases matching TRBD1. The V gene end was trimmed by 5 bases and the J gene end by 10 bases; junction bases not matched to a gene: 15. CDR1 and CDR2 (germline): GTSNPN, SVGIG (reference sequence). There are 14 residues in the CDR3. As DNA, the CDR3 is TGTGCCTGGGCTCCAACGGGACAGGACCTGCGAGCTTTCTTT. Translation: CAWAPTGQDLRAFF.

The rearrangement joins TRBV25-1 to TRBJ1-2; 7 bases match TRBD1. The CDR3 runs to 14 residues. Germline lookup yields CDR1 MGHDK and CDR2 SYGVNS. V dropped 6 bases and J dropped 5; count of bases not matched to a gene: 9. The CDR3 protein is CASSGQEEWYGYTF. The DNA for the CDR3 is TGTGCCAGCAGCGGACAGGAGGAATGGTATGGCTACACCTTC.